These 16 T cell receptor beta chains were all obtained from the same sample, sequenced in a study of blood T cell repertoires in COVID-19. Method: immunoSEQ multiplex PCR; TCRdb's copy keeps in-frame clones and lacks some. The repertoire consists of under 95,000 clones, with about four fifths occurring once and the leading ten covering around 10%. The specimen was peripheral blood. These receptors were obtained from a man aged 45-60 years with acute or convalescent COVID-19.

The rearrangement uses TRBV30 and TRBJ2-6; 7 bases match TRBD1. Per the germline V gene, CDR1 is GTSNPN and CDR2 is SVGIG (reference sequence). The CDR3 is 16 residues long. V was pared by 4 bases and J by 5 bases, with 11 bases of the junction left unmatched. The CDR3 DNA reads TGTGCCTGGATTAGAAACAGGGGATTTAGGGCCAACGTCCTGACTTTC. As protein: CAWIRNRGFRANVLTF.

CDR3 nucleotides: TGTGCCAGCAGCTACCCAGGGGTCTCCTACGAGCAGTACTTC. Translated, it gives CASSYPGVSYEQYF. The V call is TRBV5-4, the J call TRBJ2-7; the D gene is possibly TRBD1 (6 bases). V gave up 3 bases and J gave up 0 bases, with 10 bases separating them. This CDR3 is 14 amino acids long. The V gene's germline CDR1 is SGHNT and CDR2 YYREEE (reference sequence).

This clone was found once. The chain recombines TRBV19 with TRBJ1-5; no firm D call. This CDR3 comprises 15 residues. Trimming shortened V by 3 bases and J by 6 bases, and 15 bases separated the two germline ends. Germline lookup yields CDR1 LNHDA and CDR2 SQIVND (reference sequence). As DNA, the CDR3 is TGTGCCAGTAGTATGAACACCCCAACGGGTCAGCCCCAGCATTTT. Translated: CASSMNTPTGQPQHF.

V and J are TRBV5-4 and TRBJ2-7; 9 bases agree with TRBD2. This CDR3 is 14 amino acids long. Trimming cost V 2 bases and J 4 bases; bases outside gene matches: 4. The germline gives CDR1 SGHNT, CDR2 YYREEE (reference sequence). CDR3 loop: CASSFSGSRYEQYF. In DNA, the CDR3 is TGTGCCAGCAGCTTTAGCGGGAGCCGTTACGAGCAGTACTTC.

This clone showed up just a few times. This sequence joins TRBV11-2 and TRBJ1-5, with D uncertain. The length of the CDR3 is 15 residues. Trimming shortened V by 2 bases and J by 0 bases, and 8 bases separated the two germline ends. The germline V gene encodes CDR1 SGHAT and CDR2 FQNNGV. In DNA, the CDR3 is TGTGCCAGCAGCTTAAGAGGGAATAGCAATCAGCCCCAGCATTTT. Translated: CASSLRGNSNQPQHF.

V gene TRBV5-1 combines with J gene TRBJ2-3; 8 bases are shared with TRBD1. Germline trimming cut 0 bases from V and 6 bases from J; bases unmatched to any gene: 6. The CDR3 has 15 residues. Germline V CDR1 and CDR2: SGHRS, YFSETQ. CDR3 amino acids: CASSLGQGMLDTQYF. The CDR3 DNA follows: TGCGCCAGCAGCTTGGGACAGGGGATGTTGGATACGCAGTATTTT.

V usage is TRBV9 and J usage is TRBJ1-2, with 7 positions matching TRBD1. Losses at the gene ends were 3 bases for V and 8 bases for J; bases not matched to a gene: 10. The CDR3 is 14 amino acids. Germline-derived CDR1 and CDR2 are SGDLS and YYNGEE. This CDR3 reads CASSADRETLGYTF. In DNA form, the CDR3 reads TGTGCCAGCAGCGCCGACAGGGAAACTTTGGGCTACACCTTC.

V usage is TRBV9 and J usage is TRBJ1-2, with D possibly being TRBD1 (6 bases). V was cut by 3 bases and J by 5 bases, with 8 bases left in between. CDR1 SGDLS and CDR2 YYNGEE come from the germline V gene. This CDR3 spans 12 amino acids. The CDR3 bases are TGTGCCAGCAGCGGACAGGCATATGGCTACACCTTC. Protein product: CASSGQAYGYTF.

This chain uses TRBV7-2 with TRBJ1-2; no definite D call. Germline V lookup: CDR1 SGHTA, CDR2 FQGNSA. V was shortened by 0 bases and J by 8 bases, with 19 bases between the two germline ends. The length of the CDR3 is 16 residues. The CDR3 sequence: CASSLAGVLATGGYTF. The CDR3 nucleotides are TGTGCCAGCAGCTTAGCCGGGGTTCTAGCCACGGGGGGCTACACCTTC. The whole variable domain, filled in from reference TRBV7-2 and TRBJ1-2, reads GAGVSQSPSNKVTEKGKDVELRCDPISGHTALYWYRQSLGQGLEFLIYFQGNSAPDKSGLPSDRFSAERTGGSVSTLTIQRTQQEDSAVYLCASSLAGVLATGGYTFGSGTRLTVV.

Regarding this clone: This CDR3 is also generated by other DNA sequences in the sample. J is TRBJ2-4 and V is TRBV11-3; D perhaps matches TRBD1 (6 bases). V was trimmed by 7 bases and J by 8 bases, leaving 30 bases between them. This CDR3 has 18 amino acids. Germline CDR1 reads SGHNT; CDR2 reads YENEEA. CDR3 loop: CASTLQNRFGLPGDIQYF. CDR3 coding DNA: TGTGCCAGCACCTTGCAGAATCGTTTCGGGTTGCCAGGGGACATTCAGTACTTC.

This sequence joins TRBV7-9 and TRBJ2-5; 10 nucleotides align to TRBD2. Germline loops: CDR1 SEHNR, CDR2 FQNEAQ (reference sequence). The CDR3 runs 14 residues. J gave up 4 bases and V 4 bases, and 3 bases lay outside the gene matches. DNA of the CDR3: TGTGCCAGCAGCTCAACTAGCGGGATAGAGACCCAGTACTTC. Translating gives CASSSTSGIETQYF.

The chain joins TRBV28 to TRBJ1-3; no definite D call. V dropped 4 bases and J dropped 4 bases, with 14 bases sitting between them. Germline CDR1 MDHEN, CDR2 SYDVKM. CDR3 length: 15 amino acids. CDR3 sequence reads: CASSYLGPGGNTIYF. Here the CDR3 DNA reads TGTGCCAGCAGTTACCTGGGCCCGGGAGGAAACACCATATATTTT.

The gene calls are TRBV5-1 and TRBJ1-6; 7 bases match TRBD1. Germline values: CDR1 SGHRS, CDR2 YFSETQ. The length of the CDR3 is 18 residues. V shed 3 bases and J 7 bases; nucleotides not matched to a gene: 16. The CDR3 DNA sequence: TGCGCCAGCAGCTCTACGTTGGGTGGGGGACAGAGGAATTCACCCCTCCACTTT. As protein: CASSSTLGGGQRNSPLHF.

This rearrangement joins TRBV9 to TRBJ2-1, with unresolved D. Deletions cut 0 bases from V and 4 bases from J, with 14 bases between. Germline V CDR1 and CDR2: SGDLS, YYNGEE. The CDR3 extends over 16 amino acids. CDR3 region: CASSVAGSASYNEQFF. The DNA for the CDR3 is TGTGCCAGCAGCGTAGCTGGTTCTGCTAGTTACAATGAGCAGTTCTTC.

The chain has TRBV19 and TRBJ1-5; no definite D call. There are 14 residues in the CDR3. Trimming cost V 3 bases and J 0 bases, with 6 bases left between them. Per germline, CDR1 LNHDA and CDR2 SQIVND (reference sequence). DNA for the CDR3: TGTGCCAGTAGTATTGACAATAGCAATCAGCCCCAGCATTTT. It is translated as CASSIDNSNQPQHF.

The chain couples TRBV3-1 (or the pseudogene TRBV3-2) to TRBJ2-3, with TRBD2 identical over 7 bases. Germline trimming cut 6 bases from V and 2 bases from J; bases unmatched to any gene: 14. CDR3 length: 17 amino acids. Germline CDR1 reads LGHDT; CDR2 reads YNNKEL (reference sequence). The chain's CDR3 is CASSPAGTIPSTDTQYF. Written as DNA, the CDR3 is TGTGCCAGCAGTCCCGCCGGGACTATTCCTTCCACAGATACGCAGTATTTT.